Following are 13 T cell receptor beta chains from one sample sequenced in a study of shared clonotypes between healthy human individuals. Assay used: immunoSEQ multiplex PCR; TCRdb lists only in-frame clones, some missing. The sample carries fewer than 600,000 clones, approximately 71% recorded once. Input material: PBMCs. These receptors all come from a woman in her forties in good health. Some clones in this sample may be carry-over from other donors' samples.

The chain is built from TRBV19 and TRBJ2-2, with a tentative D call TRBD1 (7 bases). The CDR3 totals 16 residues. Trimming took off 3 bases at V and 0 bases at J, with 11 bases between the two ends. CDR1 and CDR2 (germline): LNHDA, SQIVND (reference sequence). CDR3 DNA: TGTGCCAGTAGTATGGAGGGACAGCCGAACACCGGGGAGCTGTTTTTT. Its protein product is CASSMEGQPNTGELFF.

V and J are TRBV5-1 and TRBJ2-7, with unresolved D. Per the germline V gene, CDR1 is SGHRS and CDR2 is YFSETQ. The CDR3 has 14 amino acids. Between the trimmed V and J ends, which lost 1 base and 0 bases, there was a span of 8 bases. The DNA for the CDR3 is TGCGCCAGCAGCTTGACTTCAGCCTCCTACGAGCAGTACTTC. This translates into CASSLTSASYEQYF.

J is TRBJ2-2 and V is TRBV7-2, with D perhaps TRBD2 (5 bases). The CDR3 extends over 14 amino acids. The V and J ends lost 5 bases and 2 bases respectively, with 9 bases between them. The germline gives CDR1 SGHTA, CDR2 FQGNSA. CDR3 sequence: CASSVSGNTGELFF. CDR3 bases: TGTGCCAGCAGCGTCAGCGGTAACACCGGGGAGCTGTTTTTT.

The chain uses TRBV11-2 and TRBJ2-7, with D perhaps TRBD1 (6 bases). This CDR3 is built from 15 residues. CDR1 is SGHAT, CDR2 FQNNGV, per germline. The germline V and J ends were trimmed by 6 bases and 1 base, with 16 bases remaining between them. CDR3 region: CASRHAGTQSYEQYF. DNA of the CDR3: TGTGCCAGCAGACACGCCGGGACACAGTCCTACGAGCAGTACTTC.

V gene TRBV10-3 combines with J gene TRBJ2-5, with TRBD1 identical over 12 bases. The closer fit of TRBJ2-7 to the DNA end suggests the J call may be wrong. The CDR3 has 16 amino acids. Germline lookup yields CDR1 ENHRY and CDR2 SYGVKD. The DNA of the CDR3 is TGTGCCATCAGTGAGTCGGGACAGGGGGCAAATCACGAGCAGTACTTC. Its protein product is CAISESGQGANHEQYF.

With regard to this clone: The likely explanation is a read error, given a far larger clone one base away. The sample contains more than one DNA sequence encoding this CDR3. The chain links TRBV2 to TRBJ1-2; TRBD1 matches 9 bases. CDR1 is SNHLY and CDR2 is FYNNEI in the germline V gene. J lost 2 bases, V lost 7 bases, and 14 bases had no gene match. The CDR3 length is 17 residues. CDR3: CASIQPRHRGQNYGYTF. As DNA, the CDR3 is TGTGCCAGCATCCAACCCCGACACAGGGGGCAGAACTATGGCTACACCTTC.

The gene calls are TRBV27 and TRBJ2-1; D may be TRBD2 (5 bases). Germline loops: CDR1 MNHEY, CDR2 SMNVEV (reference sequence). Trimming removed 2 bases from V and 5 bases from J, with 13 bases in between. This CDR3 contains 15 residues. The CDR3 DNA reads TGTGCCAGCAGTTTAGTGCTAGCACTCCACAATGAGCAGTTCTTC. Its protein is CASSLVLALHNEQFF.

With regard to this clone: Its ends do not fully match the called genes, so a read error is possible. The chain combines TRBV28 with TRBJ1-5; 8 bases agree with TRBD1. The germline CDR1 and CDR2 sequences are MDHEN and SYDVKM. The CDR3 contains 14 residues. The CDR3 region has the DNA TGTGCCAGCAGCCCGACAGGGGACAATCAGCCTCAGCATTTT. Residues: CASSPTGDNQPQHF.

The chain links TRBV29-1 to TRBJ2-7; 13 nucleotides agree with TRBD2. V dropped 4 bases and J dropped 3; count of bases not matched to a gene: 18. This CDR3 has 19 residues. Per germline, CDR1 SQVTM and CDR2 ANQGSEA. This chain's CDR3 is CSVGTPGLAGESGIYEQYF. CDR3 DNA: TGCAGCGTTGGGACTCCAGGACTAGCGGGAGAGTCTGGTATCTACGAGCAGTACTTC.

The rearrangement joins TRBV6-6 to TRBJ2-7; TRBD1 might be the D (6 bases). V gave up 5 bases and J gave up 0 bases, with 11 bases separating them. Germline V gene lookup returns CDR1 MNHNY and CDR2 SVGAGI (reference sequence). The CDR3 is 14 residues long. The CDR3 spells CASSGTGSSYEQYF. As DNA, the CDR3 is TGTGCCAGCAGTGGAACAGGGAGCTCCTACGAGCAGTACTTC.

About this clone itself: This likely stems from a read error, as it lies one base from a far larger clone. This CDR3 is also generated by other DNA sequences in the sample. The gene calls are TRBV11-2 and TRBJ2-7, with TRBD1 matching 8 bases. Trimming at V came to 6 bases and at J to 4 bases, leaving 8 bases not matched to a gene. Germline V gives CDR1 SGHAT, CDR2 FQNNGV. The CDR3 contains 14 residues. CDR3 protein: CASSPQGGLYEQYF. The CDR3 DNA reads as TGTGCCAGCAGTCCACAGGGGGGACTGTACGAGCAGTACTTC.

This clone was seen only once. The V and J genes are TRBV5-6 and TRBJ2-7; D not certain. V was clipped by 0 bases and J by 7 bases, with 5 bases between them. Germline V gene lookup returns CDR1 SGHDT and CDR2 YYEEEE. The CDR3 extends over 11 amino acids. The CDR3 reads CASSLEREQYF. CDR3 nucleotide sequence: TGTGCCAGCAGCTTGGAGAGGGAGCAGTACTTC.

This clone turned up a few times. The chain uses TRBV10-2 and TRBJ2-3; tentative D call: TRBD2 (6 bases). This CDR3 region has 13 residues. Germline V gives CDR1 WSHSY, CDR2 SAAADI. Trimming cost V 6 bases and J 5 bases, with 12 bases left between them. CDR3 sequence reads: CASRRGGEDTQYF. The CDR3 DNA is TGCGCCAGCAGGCGGGGCGGGGAAGATACGCAGTATTTT.